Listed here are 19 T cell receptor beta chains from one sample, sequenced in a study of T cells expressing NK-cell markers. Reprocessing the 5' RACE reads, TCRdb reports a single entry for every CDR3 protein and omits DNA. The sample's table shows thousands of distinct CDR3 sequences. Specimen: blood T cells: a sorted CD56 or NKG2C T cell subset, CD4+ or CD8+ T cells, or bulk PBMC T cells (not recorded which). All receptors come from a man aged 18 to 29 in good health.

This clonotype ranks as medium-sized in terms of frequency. This CDR3 is CSAHIRTGLADTQYF. The chain combines TRBV20-1 with TRBJ2-3; TCRdb proposes TRBD1, but this gene call is untestable without DNA. CDR1 is DFQATT and CDR2 is SNEGSKA in the germline V gene (reference sequence). The CDR3 spans 15 residues.

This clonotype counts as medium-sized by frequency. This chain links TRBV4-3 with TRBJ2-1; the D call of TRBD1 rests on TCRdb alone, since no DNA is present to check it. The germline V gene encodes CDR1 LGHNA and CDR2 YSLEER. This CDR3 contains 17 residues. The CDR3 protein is CASSQDRTSRSYNEQFF.

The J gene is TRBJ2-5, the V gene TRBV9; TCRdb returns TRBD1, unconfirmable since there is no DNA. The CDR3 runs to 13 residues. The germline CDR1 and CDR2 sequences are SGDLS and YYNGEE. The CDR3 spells CASSVVGGTTQYF. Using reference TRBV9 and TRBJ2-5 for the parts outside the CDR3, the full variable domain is DSGVTQTPKHLITATGQRVTLRCSPRSGDLSVYWYQQSLDQGLQFLIQYYNGEERAKGNILERFSAQQFPDLHSELNLSSLELGDSALYFCASSVVGGTTQYFGPGTRLLVL.

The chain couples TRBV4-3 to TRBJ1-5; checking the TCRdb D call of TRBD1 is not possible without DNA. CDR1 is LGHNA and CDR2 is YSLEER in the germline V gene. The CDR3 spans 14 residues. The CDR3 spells CASSQVAGNQPQHF.

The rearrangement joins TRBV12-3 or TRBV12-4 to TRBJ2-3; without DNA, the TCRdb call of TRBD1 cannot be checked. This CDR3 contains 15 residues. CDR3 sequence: CASSLRTGGTDTQYF.

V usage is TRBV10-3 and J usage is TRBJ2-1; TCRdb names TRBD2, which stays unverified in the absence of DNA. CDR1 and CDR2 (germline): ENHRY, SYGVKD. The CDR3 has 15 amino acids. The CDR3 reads CAISESVAGDNEQFF.

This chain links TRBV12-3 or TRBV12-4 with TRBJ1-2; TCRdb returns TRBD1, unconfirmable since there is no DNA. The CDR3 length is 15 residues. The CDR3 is CASSLTGRSNYGYTF.

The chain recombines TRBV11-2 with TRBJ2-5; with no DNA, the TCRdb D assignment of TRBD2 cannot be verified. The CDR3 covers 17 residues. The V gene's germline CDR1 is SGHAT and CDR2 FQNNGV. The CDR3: CASSLEVGSGRQETQYF.

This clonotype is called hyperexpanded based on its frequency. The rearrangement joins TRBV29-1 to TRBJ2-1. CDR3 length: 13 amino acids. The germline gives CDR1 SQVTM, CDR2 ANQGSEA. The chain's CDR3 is CRVTGNSYNEQFF.

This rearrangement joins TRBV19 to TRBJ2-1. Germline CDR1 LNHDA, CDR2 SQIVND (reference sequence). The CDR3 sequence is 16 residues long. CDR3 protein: CASSTLHILSYNEQFF.

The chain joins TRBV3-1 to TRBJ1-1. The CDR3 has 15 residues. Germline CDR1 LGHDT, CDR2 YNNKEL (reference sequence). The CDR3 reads CASSQDRVLRTEAFF.

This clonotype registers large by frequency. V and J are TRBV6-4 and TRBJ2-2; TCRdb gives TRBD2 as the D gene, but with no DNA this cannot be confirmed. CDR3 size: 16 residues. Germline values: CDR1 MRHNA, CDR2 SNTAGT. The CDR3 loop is CASSDSASGNTGELFF.

CDR3 in amino acids: CSVEDLADTTSGANVLTF. The V call is TRBV29-1, the J call TRBJ2-6; lacking DNA, the TRBD1 call made by TCRdb goes unchecked. Germline V gives CDR1 SQVTM, CDR2 ANQGSEA. CDR3 length equals 18 residues.

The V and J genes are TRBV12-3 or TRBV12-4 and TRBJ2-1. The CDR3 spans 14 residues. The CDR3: CASSFTRIYNEQFF.

The CDR3 reads CATSDAALDQPQHF. The V and J genes are TRBV24-1 and TRBJ1-5. Germline CDR1 and CDR2: KGHDR and SFDVKD. There are 14 residues in the CDR3.

CDR3 sequence: CASSSATGTYEQYF. The gene calls are TRBV6-2 or TRBV6-3 and TRBJ2-7. CDR1 and CDR2 (germline): MNHEY, SVGEGT. This CDR3 is built from 14 residues.

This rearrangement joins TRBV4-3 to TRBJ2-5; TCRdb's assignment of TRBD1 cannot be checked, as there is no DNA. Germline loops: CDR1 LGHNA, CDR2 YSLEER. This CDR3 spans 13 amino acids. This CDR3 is CASSYRAEETQYF.

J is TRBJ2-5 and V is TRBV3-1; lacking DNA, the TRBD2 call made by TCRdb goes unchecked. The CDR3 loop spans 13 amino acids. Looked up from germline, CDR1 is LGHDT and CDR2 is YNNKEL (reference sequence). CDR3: CASSRQLVETQYF.

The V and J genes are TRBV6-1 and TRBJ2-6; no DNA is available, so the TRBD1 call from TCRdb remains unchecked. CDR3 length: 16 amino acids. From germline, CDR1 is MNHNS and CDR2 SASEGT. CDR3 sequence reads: CASSEWDDSGANVLTF.